This TCR beta chain was retrieved from a study of regulatory T cells in long-lasting Graves disease. This clonotype has a count of ten or more. The CDR3 extends over 15 amino acids. CDR1 is SGHDN, CDR2 FVKESK, per germline. Deletions cut 4 bases from V and 3 bases from J, with 15 bases between. Assembly of TCR beta libraries relied on iRepertoire HTBI primers together with Arm-PCR of CDR3 regions. Authors' analysis steps: Sample data revealed under 75 TRBV and over 12 TRBJ segments. One entry per CDR3 protein results from TCRdb running MiXCR on the multiplex PCR reads. TCRdb, not the authors, supplied the V and J calls. The data hold some 220,000 distinct CDR3 sequences, with approximately 18% observed a single time. Stated time point: newly diagnosed GD, antithyroid drugs for less than 3 months. PBMCs were the source of the RNA used for TCR sequencing. A further study also used this sample, focusing on T cells in Graves' hyperthyroidism and ophthalmopathy. From that study: Used for diagnoses were clinical symptoms, serum thyroxine and TRAb, thyroid ultrasound and orbital computed tomography. The HTBI primer set served for first-round RT-PCR of the TCR CDR3.

This receptor was identified in a woman in her twenties or thirties with Graves disease. This rearrangement joins TRBV14 to TRBJ1-2, with D possibly TRBD1 on 6 matching bases. The starting material was peripheral blood mononuclear cells (PBMCs), obtained at new diagnosis, from a patient treated with antithyroid drugs. CDR3 amino acids: CASSPEQGRYYGYTF. CDR3 nucleotides: TGTGCCAGCAGCCCCGAACAGGGCCGATACTATGGCTACACCTTC.